A selection of T cell receptor beta chains follows, all from one sample in a study of cytomegalovirus exposure and HLA in healthy donors. Some clones are missing from TCRdb's copy, which holds only in-frame ones; the method was immunoSEQ multiplex PCR. The sample includes approximately 200,000 clones, 82% seen only once; the top ten take 5.5% to 7.5%. Sequenced material: PBMCs. These TCRs come from a woman in her fifties or sixties in good health and CMV-seropositive. The CDR3 runs from the conserved cysteine through the conserved F or W. A D gene is named only where the DNA matches it firmly. Only some rows state a clone size, as once, few, many or a class for expanded clones.

J: TRBJ2-3; V: TRBV29-1; size: -; D: TRBD2; DNA: TGCAGCGTTCCCCTAGCGGGGATAGATACGCAGTATTTT; CDR3: CSVPLAGIDTQYF
J: TRBJ1-6; V: TRBV18; size: -; D: -; DNA: TGTGCCAGCTCACCTTTTGAGGAAGGTTCACCCCTCCACTTT; CDR3: CASSPFEEGSPLHF
J: TRBJ2-1; V: TRBV18; size: once; D: TRBD1; DNA: TGTGCCAGCTCGACAGGGTATGAGCAGTTCTTC; CDR3: CASSTGYEQFF
J: TRBJ1-1; V: TRBV10-3; size: -; D: -; DNA: TGTGCCACTTCACCAGGGCAGGTCACTGAAGCTTTCTTT; CDR3: CATSPGQVTEAFF
J: TRBJ2-1; V: TRBV10-3; size: -; D: TRBD1; DNA: TGTGCCATCAGTGCGGGGACAGGACAGGATGAGCAGTTCTTC; CDR3: CAISAGTGQDEQFF
J: TRBJ2-7; V: TRBV28; size: -; D: TRBD2; DNA: TGTGCCAGCAACAGTGGGACTAGCGGGAGGGATGAGCAGTACTTC; CDR3: CASNSGTSGRDEQYF
J: TRBJ2-7; V: TRBV5-1; size: -; D: TRBD2; DNA: TGCGCCAGCAGCTTCGCGGGAGGGCGTGACGAGCAGTACTTC; CDR3: CASSFAGGRDEQYF
J: TRBJ2-2; V: TRBV5-1; size: -; D: TRBD1; DNA: TGCGCCACCACGGGACAGGGGAATACCGGGGAGCTGTTTTTT; CDR3: CATTGQGNTGELFF
J: TRBJ1-5; V: TRBV21-1; size: -; D: -; DNA: TGTGCCAGCAGCAGGCAGACAGGGACAACGACGGCCCAGCATTTT; CDR3: CASSRQTGTTTAQHF
J: TRBJ2-3; V: TRBV6-5; size: once; D: TRBD1; DNA: TGTGCCGTCCGGACAGGGGGTGCAGATACGCAGTATTTT; CDR3: CAVRTGGADTQYF
J: TRBJ2-7; V: TRBV28; size: -; D: -; DNA: TGTGCCAGCAGGGGCTACTACGAGCAGTACTTC; CDR3: CASRGYYEQYF
J: TRBJ1-1; V: TRBV21-1; size: -; D: -; DNA: TGTGCCAGCAGCACTCTCAGGGTATTGAACACTGAAGCTTTCTTT; CDR3: CASSTLRVLNTEAFF
J: TRBJ1-1; V: TRBV27; size: -; D: -; DNA: TGTGCCAGCAGTTTCGGGGGGAGGAACACTGAAGCTTTCTTT; CDR3: CASSFGGRNTEAFF
J: TRBJ2-2; V: TRBV5-5; size: -; D: -; DNA: TGTGCCAGCAGCTTGGTAAAGAGTGGGGAGCTGTTTTTT; CDR3: CASSLVKSGELFF
J: TRBJ2-6; V: TRBV15; size: few; D: -; DNA: TGTGCCACCAGGGAACTCCGGGGTGGCCTCTCTGGGGCCAACGTCCTGACTTTC; CDR3: CATRELRGGLSGANVLTF
J: TRBJ1-2; V: TRBV13; size: -; D: -; DNA: TGTGCCAGCAGCTTAGATCACCGGGGGGGAGGCTACACCTTC; CDR3: CASSLDHRGGGYTF
J: TRBJ2-1; V: TRBV6-5; size: -; D: TRBD2; DNA: TGTGCCAGCAGTTCCCGACTAGCGGGGGGGTACAATGAGCAGTTCTTC; CDR3: CASSSRLAGGYNEQFF
J: TRBJ2-3; V: TRBV7-2; size: -; D: -; DNA: TGTGCCAGCAGCTTGGGGGGAATAAGCACAGATACGCAGTATTTT; CDR3: CASSLGGISTDTQYF
J: TRBJ2-3; V: TRBV28; size: once; D: TRBD1; DNA: TGTGCCAGCAGTGAGGACAGGGGCCCCACAGATACGCAGTATTTT; CDR3: CASSEDRGPTDTQYF
J: TRBJ1-1; V: TRBV6-5; size: -; D: -; DNA: TGTGCCAGCAGTTATGGCGGGGCTGAAGCTTTCTTT; CDR3: CASSYGGAEAFF
J: TRBJ1-5; V: TRBV5-6; size: -; D: TRBD1; DNA: TGTGCCAGCAGCTTCTACCAGGGGGCTATCAATCAGCCCCAGCATTTT; CDR3: CASSFYQGAINQPQHF
J: TRBJ2-5; V: TRBV19; size: -; D: TRBD1; DNA: TGTGCCAGTAGCCCGGAGACAGGGCGGGAGACCCAGTACTTC; CDR3: CASSPETGRETQYF
J: TRBJ2-1; V: TRBV5-4; size: -; D: TRBD2; DNA: TGTGCCAGCAGCTTGATGGCGGGGGGGCTGACTGAGCAGTTCTTC; CDR3: CASSLMAGGLTEQFF
J: TRBJ1-4; V: TRBV29-1; size: -; D: -; DNA: TGCAGCGTTGAAGATCCCAGGGCTTATAATGAAAAACTGTTTTTT; CDR3: CSVEDPRAYNEKLFF
J: TRBJ2-1; V: TRBV19; size: few; D: -; DNA: TGTGCCATTCGCGGGGTCCTTTACAATGAGCAGTTCTTC; CDR3: CAIRGVLYNEQFF